The TCR beta chain described here comes from a study of T cell responses to AZD1222 COVID-19 vaccine. CDR1 SGDLS and CDR2 YYNGEE come from the germline V gene. V was pared by 4 bases and J by 4 bases, with 10 bases of the junction left unmatched. This CDR3 spans 17 amino acids. Sequenced by immunoSEQ multiplex PCR; TCRdb stores in-frame clones only, minus some. Among under 95,000 clones, approximately 88% were seen once, and the ten largest hold 16%. The sample consisted of peripheral blood, taken on day 0 of AZD1222 vaccination. This clonotype was obtained from an adult in good health. V gene TRBV9 combines with J gene TRBJ2-1, with TRBD2 matching over 11 bases. The CDR3 loop reads CASSHGTSGTNYNEQFF. CDR3 nucleotides: TGTGCCAGCAGCCATGGGACTAGCGGCACCAATTACAATGAGCAGTTCTTC.